This T cell receptor beta chain was documented in a study of shared clonotypes between healthy human individuals. As concerns this clone: The target antigen is unknown.

Overall study findings and caveats: On the whole, naive subsets had larger estimated richness than memory subsets had.

From germline, CDR1 is SGHTA and CDR2 FQGTGA. V dropped 8 bases and J dropped 9 bases, with 20 bases sitting between them. This CDR3 has 14 amino acids. The CD4+ fraction was divided into a CD45RA+ naive subset and a CD45RA-negative memory subset. Profiled with immunoSEQ multiplex PCR; TCRdb holds only in-frame clones, not every one. The table lists fewer than 1.6 million clones, 98% to 99% of them singletons. The clonotype comes from a man aged 25-45 years in good health. Sequencing input: naive CD4+ T cells sorted from blood. Indicated subset: CD45RA+ positively selected. This chain links TRBV7-3 with TRBJ2-1, with a weak D call TRBD2 (6 bases). Written as DNA, the CDR3 is TGTGCCAGCGGGATTAGCGGATTTCCTGGTGAGCAGTTCTTC. This translates into CASGISGFPGEQFF.